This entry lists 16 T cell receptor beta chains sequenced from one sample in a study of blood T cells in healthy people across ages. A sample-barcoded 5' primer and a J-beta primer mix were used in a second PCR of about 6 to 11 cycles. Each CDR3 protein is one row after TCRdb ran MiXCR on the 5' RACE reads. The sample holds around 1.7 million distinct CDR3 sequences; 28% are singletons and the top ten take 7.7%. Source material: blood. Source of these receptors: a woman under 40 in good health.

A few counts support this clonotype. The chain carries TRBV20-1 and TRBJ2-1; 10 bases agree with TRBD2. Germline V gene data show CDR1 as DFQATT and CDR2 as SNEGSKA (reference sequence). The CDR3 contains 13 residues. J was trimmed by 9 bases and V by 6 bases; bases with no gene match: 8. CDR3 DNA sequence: TGCAGTGCCGCCGGGACTAGCGAGAGTGAGCAGTTCTTC. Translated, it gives CSAAGTSESEQFF.

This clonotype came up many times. The CDR3 region is CASSPSQNPDYEQYF. The CDR3 DNA follows: TGTGCCAGCAGTCCGTCCCAGAATCCGGACTACGAGCAGTACTTC. The rearrangement joins TRBV27 to TRBJ2-7; D not certain. Germline V gives CDR1 MNHEY, CDR2 SMNVEV (reference sequence). The CDR3 has 15 amino acids. The V end lost 5 bases, the J end lost 3 bases, and 17 bases lay between the germline ends.

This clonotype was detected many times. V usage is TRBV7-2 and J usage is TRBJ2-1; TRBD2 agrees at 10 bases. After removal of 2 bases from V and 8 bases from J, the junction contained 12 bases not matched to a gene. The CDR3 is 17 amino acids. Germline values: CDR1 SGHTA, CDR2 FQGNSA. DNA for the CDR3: TGTGCCAGCAGCTTATTCAATGTGGCTAGCGGGAGAGATGAGCAGTTCTTC. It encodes CASSLFNVASGRDEQFF.

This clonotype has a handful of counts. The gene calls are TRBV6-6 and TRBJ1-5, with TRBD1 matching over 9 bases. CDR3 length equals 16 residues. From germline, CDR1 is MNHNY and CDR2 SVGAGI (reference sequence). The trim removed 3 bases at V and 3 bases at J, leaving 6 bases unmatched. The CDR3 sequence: CASSYSGTGNNQPQHF. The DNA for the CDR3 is TGTGCCAGCAGTTATTCCGGGACAGGGAACAATCAGCCCCAGCATTTT.

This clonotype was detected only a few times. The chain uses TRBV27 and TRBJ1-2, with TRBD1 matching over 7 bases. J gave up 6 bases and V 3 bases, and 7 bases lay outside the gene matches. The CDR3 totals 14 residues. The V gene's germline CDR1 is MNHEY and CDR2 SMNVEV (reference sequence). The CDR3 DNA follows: TGTGCCAGCAGTTTCAAACAGGGGTCTGATGGCTACACCTTC. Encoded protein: CASSFKQGSDGYTF.

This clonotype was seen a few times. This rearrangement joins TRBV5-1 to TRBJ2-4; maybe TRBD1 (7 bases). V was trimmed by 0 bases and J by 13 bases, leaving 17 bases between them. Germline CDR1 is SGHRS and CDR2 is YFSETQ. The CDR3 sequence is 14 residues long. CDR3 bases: TGCGCCAGCAGCTTGGGACAGGGAACGGGGGAGCAGTACTTC. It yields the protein CASSLGQGTGEQYF.

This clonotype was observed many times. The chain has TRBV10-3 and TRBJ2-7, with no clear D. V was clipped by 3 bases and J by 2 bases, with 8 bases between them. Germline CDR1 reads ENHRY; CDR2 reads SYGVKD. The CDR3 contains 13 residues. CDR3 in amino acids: CAISEIRTYEQYF. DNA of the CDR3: TGTGCCATCAGTGAAATCAGAACCTACGAGCAGTACTTC.

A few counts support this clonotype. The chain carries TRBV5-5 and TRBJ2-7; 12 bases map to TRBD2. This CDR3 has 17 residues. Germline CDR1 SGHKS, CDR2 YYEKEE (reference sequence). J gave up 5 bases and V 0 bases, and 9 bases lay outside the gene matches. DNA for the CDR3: TGTGCCAGCAGCTTGGGGCGACTAGCGGGAGTCCCCCACGAGCAGTACTTC. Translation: CASSLGRLAGVPHEQYF. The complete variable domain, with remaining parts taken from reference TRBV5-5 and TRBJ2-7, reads DAGVTQSPTHLIKTRGQQVTLRCSPISGHKSVSWYQQVLGQGPQFIFQYYEKEERGRGNFPDRFSARQFPNYSSELNVNALLLGDSALYLCASSLGRLAGVPHEQYFGPGTRLTVT.

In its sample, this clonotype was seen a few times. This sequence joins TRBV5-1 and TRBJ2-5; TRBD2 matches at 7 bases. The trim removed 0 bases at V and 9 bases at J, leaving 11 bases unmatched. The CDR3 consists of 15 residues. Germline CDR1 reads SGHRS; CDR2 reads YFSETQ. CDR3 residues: CASSLDMGGASPQYF. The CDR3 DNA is TGCGCCAGCAGCTTGGACATGGGAGGGGCCTCTCCCCAGTACTTC.

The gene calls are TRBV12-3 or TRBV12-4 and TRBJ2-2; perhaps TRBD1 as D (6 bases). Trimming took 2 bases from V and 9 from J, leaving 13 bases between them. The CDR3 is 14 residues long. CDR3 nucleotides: TGTGCCAGCAGTTTAAGGATGGGACAAAGGGAGCTGTTTTTT. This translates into CASSLRMGQRELFF.

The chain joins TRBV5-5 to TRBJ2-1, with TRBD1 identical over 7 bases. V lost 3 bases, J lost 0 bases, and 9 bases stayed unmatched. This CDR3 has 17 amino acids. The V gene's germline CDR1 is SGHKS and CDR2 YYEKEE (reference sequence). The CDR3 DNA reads TGTGCCAGCAGCTCCATGACAGGGCCATTCTCCTACAATGAGCAGTTCTTC. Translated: CASSSMTGPFSYNEQFF.

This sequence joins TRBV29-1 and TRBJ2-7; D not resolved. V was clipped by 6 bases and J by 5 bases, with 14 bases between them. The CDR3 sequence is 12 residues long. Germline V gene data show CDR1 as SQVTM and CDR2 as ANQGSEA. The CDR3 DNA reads TGCAGCGTCGCGATATCTCGGGACGAGCAGTACTTC. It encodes CSVAISRDEQYF.

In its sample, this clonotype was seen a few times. The CDR3: CASSLSSSGRAGRNEQFF. The CDR3 DNA sequence: TGTGCCAGCAGCTTATCTTCTAGCGGGAGGGCCGGGCGGAATGAGCAGTTCTTC. The chain is built from TRBV7-9 and TRBJ2-1, with TRBD2 matching over 12 bases. There are 18 residues in the CDR3. Germline V lookup: CDR1 SEHNR, CDR2 FQNEAQ (reference sequence). Germline trimming cut 2 bases from V and 7 bases from J; bases unmatched to any gene: 12. The whole variable domain, remainder taken from reference TRBV7-9 and TRBJ2-1, is DTGVSQNPRHKITKRGQNVTFRCDPISEHNRLYWYRQTLGQGPEFLTYFQNEAQLEKSRLLSDRFSAERPKGSFSTLEIQRTEQGDSAMYLCASSLSSSGRAGRNEQFFGPGTRLTVL.

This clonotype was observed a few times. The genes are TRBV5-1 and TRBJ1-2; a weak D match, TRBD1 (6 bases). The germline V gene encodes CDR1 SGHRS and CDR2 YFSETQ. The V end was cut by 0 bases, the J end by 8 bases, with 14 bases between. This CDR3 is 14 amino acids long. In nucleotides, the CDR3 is TGCGCCAGCAGCTTGGACAGGGTCTGGGAGGGCTACACCTTC. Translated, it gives CASSLDRVWEGYTF.

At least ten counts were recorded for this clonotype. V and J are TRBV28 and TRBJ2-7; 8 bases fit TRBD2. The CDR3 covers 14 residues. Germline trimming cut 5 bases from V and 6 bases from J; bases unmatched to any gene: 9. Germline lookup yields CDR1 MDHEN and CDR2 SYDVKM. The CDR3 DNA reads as TGTGCCAGCAGTCCGGGGGGGTTCTTTGGCGAGCAGTACTTC. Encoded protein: CASSPGGFFGEQYF.

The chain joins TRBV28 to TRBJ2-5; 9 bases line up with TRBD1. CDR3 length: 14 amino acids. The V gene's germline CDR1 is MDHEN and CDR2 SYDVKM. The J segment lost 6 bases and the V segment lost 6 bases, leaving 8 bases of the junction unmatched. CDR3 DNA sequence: TGTGCCAGCAGCCACCGGGACAGGGAACAGACCCAGTACTTC. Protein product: CASSHRDREQTQYF.